These T cell receptor beta chains were read from a single sample in a study of T cell responses to AZD1222 COVID-19 vaccine. Only in-frame clones appear in the TCRdb table, and some are missing; sequencing was by immunoSEQ multiplex PCR. The sample lists some 130,000 clones, approximately 85% seen once, with roughly a sixth in the top ten. Sequences were derived from peripheral blood, sampled on day 0 of MenACWY control vaccination. Receptors originate from an adult in good health. Each CDR3 is given without its conserved first and last residue. Fields, in order: V gene, CDR3 protein.

TRBV28	ASSFPSQGSGRALQETQY
TRBV2	ASSQDRAPGALH
TRBV6-1	ASSETGRIYEQY
TRBV11-2	ASSEDLGEQY
TRBV2	ASTQRTGLNQPQH
TRBV7-9	ASSLTTGENEQF
TRBV4-1	ASSQVGITGVTGELF
TRBV2	ASSERELETQY
TRBV19	ASSITREDGYT
TRBV18	ASSPRKGRTEAF
TRBV19	ATGTGALGNYGYT
TRBV19	ASSTQDRGNQPQH
TRBV28	ASDYGRRPYEQY
TRBV11-2	ASTVARENTEAF
TRBV2	ASRANGIGDYEQY
TRBV28	ASSSLDTTGTGRD
TRBV12-3/TRBV12-4	ASSLNHLGEQY
TRBV2	ASSEVTTGRTPLH
TRBV2	ASEGRQSTDTQY
TRBV28	ASRTGGVPQETQY
TRBV2	ATLKGRSGPGRTQY
TRBV2	ASSEKGAEAF